Listed below are T cell receptor beta chains from one sample, sequenced in a study of cytomegalovirus exposure and HLA in healthy donors. Measured with immunoSEQ multiplex PCR; TCRdb has only the in-frame clones, and not every one. This table holds more than 60,000 clones, 78% found once. Sequences were obtained from PBMCs. The receptors here all came from a woman aged 40 to 50 in good health and CMV-seropositive. Each CDR3 is given with its conserved first and last residue. Each record gives: V gene, CDR3 length, D gene, J gene, clone size, CDR3 protein, CDR3 DNA. The D gene is left open where the match is weak. For some rows the clone size is stated as once, few or many, or as a class when expanded; others skip it.

>TRBV29-1|14|TRBD2|TRBJ2-5|once
CSVGVAGGKETQYF
TGCAGCGTTGGGGTAGCGGGGGGGAAAGAGACCCAGTACTTC
>TRBV7-9|12|-|TRBJ1-2|-
CASSHRVGGYTF
TGTGCCAGCAGCCACAGGGTTGGGGGCTACACCTTC
>TRBV30|12|TRBD1|TRBJ1-2|-
CAWGDRADGYTF
TGTGCCTGGGGGGACAGGGCGGACGGCTACACCTTC
>TRBV28|13|TRBD1|TRBJ2-7|-
CASMRQGSYEQYF
TGTGCCAGCATGAGACAGGGCTCCTACGAGCAGTACTTC
>TRBV18|14|TRBD1|TRBJ1-5|-
CASSTGQGDQPQHF
TGTGCCAGCTCAACCGGACAGGGAGATCAGCCCCAGCATTTT
>TRBV7-3|15|-|TRBJ2-5|-
CASTPWAGMQETQYF
TGTGCCAGCACCCCCTGGGCGGGGATGCAAGAGACCCAGTACTTC
>TRBV7-2|15|-|TRBJ2-5|-
CASSLALFAEETQYF
TGTGCCAGCAGCTTAGCTCTCTTCGCGGAAGAGACCCAGTACTTC
>TRBV5-6|16|-|TRBJ2-2|-
CASSPNRGGWSGELFF
TGTGCCAGCAGCCCGAACAGGGGAGGTTGGTCCGGGGAGCTGTTTTTT
>TRBV28|18|TRBD1|TRBJ2-1|-
CASSFGWGQKSSYNEQFF
TGTGCCAGCAGTTTCGGGTGGGGACAGAAAAGCTCCTACAATGAGCAGTTCTTC
>TRBV4-3|16|-|TRBJ2-5|once
CASSQQSGGHSETQYF
TGCGCCAGCAGCCAGCAGTCTGGGGGACACTCAGAGACCCAGTACTTC
>TRBV19|14|-|TRBJ2-2|-
CASTRTANTGELFF
TGTGCCAGTACCAGGACAGCGAACACCGGGGAGCTGTTTTTT
>TRBV2|16|TRBD2|TRBJ2-5|-
CASSDRASGGAKTQYF
TGTGCCAGCAGTGATAGGGCTAGCGGGGGGGCTAAGACCCAGTACTTC
>TRBV9|16|-|TRBJ1-2|-
CASSPGFFLRGYGYTF
TGTGCCAGCAGCCCCGGGTTCTTTCTCCGGGGCTATGGCTACACCTTC
>TRBV28|15|TRBD1|TRBJ1-4|-
CASSRRQGVDEKLFF
TGTGCCAGCAGTAGGCGACAGGGAGTGGACGAAAAACTGTTTTTT
>TRBV5-1|16|TRBD2|TRBJ2-3|-
CASSPGRGTLTDTQYF
TGCGCCAGCAGCCCTGGGCGGGGGACTCTCACAGATACGCAGTATTTT
>TRBV11-1|13|-|TRBJ1-3|few
CASSLTSGNTIYF
TGTGCCAGCAGCTTGACTTCTGGAAACACCATATATTTT
>TRBV9|17|-|TRBJ1-3|-
CASSVGGGPSSGNTIYF
TGTGCCAGCAGCGTAGGTGGAGGACCGAGCTCTGGAAACACCATATATTTT
>TRBV5-1|18|TRBD2|TRBJ2-3|-
CASSLPGLAGGQVDTQYF
TGCGCCAGCAGCTTACCGGGACTAGCGGGGGGGCAAGTAGATACGCAGTATTTT
>TRBV14|15|TRBD1|TRBJ2-2|-
CASSQYRGLAGELFF
TGTGCCAGCAGCCAGTACAGGGGGCTCGCCGGGGAGCTGTTTTTT
>TRBV10-3|16|-|TRBJ1-3|many
CAISQRPPWEINTIYF
TGTGCCATCAGCCAGCGCCCGCCGTGGGAGATAAACACCATATATTTT
>TRBV25-1|15|-|TRBJ1-3|-
CASSQSGSAGNTIYF
TGTGCCAGCAGTCAATCCGGTTCGGCTGGAAACACCATATATTTT
>TRBV6-5|14|TRBD1|TRBJ1-5|-
CASSYLQGDQPQHF
TGTGCCAGCAGTTACCTTCAGGGGGATCAGCCCCAGCATTTT
>TRBV19|13|-|TRBJ2-2|-
CASRWGEAGELFF
TGTGCCAGTAGATGGGGGGAGGCCGGGGAGCTGTTTTTT
>TRBV7-6|15|-|TRBJ1-3|-
CASSVGGDSGNTIYF
TGTGCCAGCAGCGTGGGGGGGGACTCTGGAAACACCATATATTTT
>TRBV5-1|15|-|TRBJ2-2|-
CASSSGTPNAGELFF
TGCGCCAGCAGTTCCGGGACACCCAACGCCGGGGAGCTGTTTTTT
>TRBV19|15|-|TRBJ1-2|-
CASTPRQESNYGYTF
TGTGCCAGTACCCCTCGACAGGAGAGTAACTATGGCTACACCTTC
>TRBV9|17|-|TRBJ1-3|once
CASSVVDRSLSGNTIYF
TGTGCCAGCAGCGTAGTTGACAGATCCCTCTCTGGAAACACCATATATTTT
>TRBV11-2|13|-|TRBJ2-7|-
CASRPRNSYEQYF
TGTGCCAGCCGACCGCGGAATTCCTACGAGCAGTACTTC
>TRBV7-2|14|-|TRBJ2-7|once
CASSPSGYSYEQYF
TGTGCCAGCAGCCCCTCGGGGTACTCCTACGAGCAGTACTTC
>TRBV6-5|14|-|TRBJ2-5|-
CASSYSEGRETQYF
TGTGCCAGCAGTTACTCGGAAGGGAGGGAGACCCAGTACTTC
>TRBV5-5|15|TRBD1|TRBJ2-7|-
CASSLGQGAAYEQYF
TGTGCCAGCAGCTTGGGACAGGGGGCCGCCTACGAGCAGTACTTC
>TRBV6-1|13|TRBD1|TRBJ2-1|-
CAGQVGTYNEQFF
TGTGCCGGACAGGTGGGGACCTACAATGAGCAGTTCTTC
>TRBV7-3|13|-|TRBJ1-6|once
CASSLSTVSPLHF
TGTGCCAGCAGCTTAAGCACGGTTTCACCCCTCCACTTT
>TRBV7-6|15|-|TRBJ1-1|-
CASSSGSPVNTEAFF
TGTGCCAGCAGCTCAGGCTCTCCCGTAAACACTGAAGCTTTCTTT
>TRBV5-6|13|TRBD1|TRBJ2-7|few
CASSLALGQSQYF
TGTGCCAGCAGCTTGGCCTTGGGACAGTCGCAGTACTTC
>TRBV9|15|TRBD1|TRBJ1-2|-
CASSVGTGLNYGYTF
TGTGCCAGCAGCGTAGGGACAGGGCTAAACTATGGCTACACCTTC